The 27 T cell receptor beta chains reported below all come from one sample, sequenced in a study of cytomegalovirus exposure and HLA in healthy donors. Researchers ran the PCR with 60 Vbeta and 13 Jbeta primers. Profiling relied on immunoSEQ multiplex PCR, and the TCRdb table lists in-frame clones only, not all of them. The sample has about 90,000 clones, around two thirds seen once. The sample consisted of PBMCs. The receptors derive from a woman younger than 45 in good health and CMV-seropositive.

Only a few counts were recorded for this clone. This rearrangement joins TRBV2 to TRBJ2-3, with D perhaps matching TRBD2 (6 bases). V lost 9 bases, J lost 2 bases, and 15 bases lay in between. The CDR3 sequence is 14 residues long. The V gene's germline CDR1 is SNHLY and CDR2 FYNNEI. As DNA, the CDR3 is TGTGCCAGGGACACTAGCCCGTACACAGATACGCAGTATTTT. As protein: CARDTSPYTDTQYF.

The chain employs TRBV4-1 and TRBJ1-2; possibly TRBD1 for D (5 bases). Trimming shortened V by 0 bases and J by 7 bases, and 15 bases separated the two germline ends. Germline lookup yields CDR1 MGHRA and CDR2 YSYEKL. The CDR3 has 15 residues. CDR3: CASSQDNLGGGGYTF. The CDR3 coding sequence is TGCGCCAGCAGCCAAGATAATTTGGGGGGGGGTGGCTACACCTTC.

The chain joins TRBV7-9 to TRBJ2-5, with a weak D call TRBD1 (6 bases). The J call may be incorrect, as the DNA end agrees better with TRBJ2-7. This CDR3 region has 17 residues. Per germline, CDR1 SEHNR and CDR2 FQNEAQ (reference sequence). The CDR3 DNA reads TGTGCCAGCAGCTTAGCAGTCGACCCCGACAGGCCATACGAGCAGTACTTC. Translated, it gives CASSLAVDPDRPYEQYF.

This chain joins TRBV19 and TRBJ1-6; TRBD1 matches at 8 bases. CDR1 LNHDA and CDR2 SQIVND come from the germline V gene (reference sequence). This CDR3 comprises 14 residues. J lost 6 bases, V lost 7 bases, and 5 bases had no gene match. CDR3 loop: CASTQDRGNSPLHF. CDR3 sequence (DNA): TGTGCCAGTACCCAAGACAGGGGTAATTCACCCCTCCACTTT.

DNA for the CDR3: TGTGCCAGCAGCTCGGGACTAGCGGGGGCTAACACCGGGGAGCTGTTTTTT. Protein: CASSSGLAGANTGELFF. The chain couples TRBV7-3 to TRBJ2-2; TRBD2 matches 14 bases. CDR1 and CDR2 (germline): SGHTA, FQGTGA. The CDR3 spans 17 residues. V was clipped by 4 bases and J by 2 bases; unmatched bases: 3.

This clone was recorded a few times. The V and J genes are TRBV2 and TRBJ1-1; no reliable D call. The CDR3 is 11 residues long. Germline-derived CDR1 and CDR2 are SNHLY and FYNNEI. V was clipped by 6 bases and J by 6 bases, with 8 bases between them. The CDR3 is CASSLASEAFF. The CDR3, as DNA: TGTGCCAGCAGCCTGGCCTCTGAAGCTTTCTTT.

The rearrangement links TRBV29-1 to TRBJ2-6; TRBD2 is a possible D gene (5 bases). Germline CDR1 is SQVTM and CDR2 is ANQGSEA. This CDR3 region has 15 residues. The V end was cut by 1 base, the J end by 2 bases, with 9 bases between. The CDR3 coding sequence is TGCAGCGTTGAAGTTGGGAGTCCTGGGGCCAACGTCCTGACTTTC. The encoded protein is CSVEVGSPGANVLTF.

A single count supports this clone. The V gene is TRBV27, the J gene TRBJ2-7, with 8 bases matching TRBD2. This CDR3 region has 14 residues. Germline loops: CDR1 MNHEY, CDR2 SMNVEV (reference sequence). Germline trimming cut 5 bases from V and 6 bases from J; bases unmatched to any gene: 9. The CDR3 bases are TGTGCCAGCAGTCTTGGACTAGCCTGGGGCGAGCAGTACTTC. Translating it yields CASSLGLAWGEQYF.

This clone was picked up a small number of times. The gene calls are TRBV28 and TRBJ2-7, with D possibly being TRBD1 (7 bases). V gave up 5 bases and J gave up 4 bases, with 21 bases separating them. The germline V gene has CDR1 MDHEN and CDR2 SYDVKM. The CDR3 loop spans 16 amino acids. The CDR3, as DNA: TGTGCCAGCAGTCCAACCGATTCGGCAGGGGGGTACGAGCAGTACTTC. Translated, it gives CASSPTDSAGGYEQYF.

The V gene is TRBV6-4, the J gene TRBJ1-1; D remains unclear. From germline, CDR1 is MRHNA and CDR2 SNTAGT. V shed 5 bases and J shed 1 base, with 8 bases lying between them. CDR3 length: 13 amino acids. In DNA, the CDR3 is TGTGCCAGCAGTCGACAACCGAACACTGAAGCTTTCTTT. Its protein product is CASSRQPNTEAFF.

This chain links TRBV30 with TRBJ2-3; D unresolved. The CDR3 length is 11 residues. Germline CDR1 is GTSNPN and CDR2 is SVGIG (reference sequence). V lost 0 bases and J 6 bases, leaving 4 bases between the germline ends. CDR3 sequence reads: CAWSVTDTQYF. The CDR3 DNA reads TGTGCCTGGAGTGTTACTGATACGCAGTATTTT.

V is TRBV30 and J is TRBJ1-5; tentatively, D is TRBD1 (6 bases). The CDR3 is 13 amino acids. CDR1 and CDR2 (germline): GTSNPN, SVGIG (reference sequence). Trimming shortened V by 2 bases and J by 3 bases, and 8 bases separated the two germline ends. The CDR3 region is CAWSRQANQPQHF. The CDR3 nucleotides read TGTGCCTGGAGTAGACAGGCCAATCAGCCCCAGCATTTT.

The rearrangement links TRBV9 to TRBJ2-7, with TRBD1 as a possible D gene (6 bases). The V gene's germline CDR1 is SGDLS and CDR2 YYNGEE. The length of the CDR3 is 16 residues. The germline V and J ends were trimmed by 4 bases and 4 bases, with 21 bases remaining between them. The DNA for the CDR3 is TGTGCCAGCAGCCCCACCCACCGGGACACCGATTACGAGCAGTACTTC. Protein sequence: CASSPTHRDTDYEQYF.

This sequence joins TRBV7-9 and TRBJ2-5; 11 bases fit TRBD2. The J segment lost 3 bases and the V segment lost 5 bases, leaving 14 bases of the junction unmatched. This CDR3 is 18 amino acids long. Germline V gene sequence: CDR1 SEHNR, CDR2 FQNEAQ (reference sequence). The CDR3 is CASSRRGSSGGTKETQYF. The DNA for the CDR3 is TGTGCCAGCAGCCGCAGGGGATCTAGCGGGGGGACCAAAGAGACCCAGTACTTC.

In its sample, this clone was seen once. The genes are TRBV2 and TRBJ2-3; D remains unclear. Trimming removed 9 bases from V and 0 bases from J, with 7 bases in between. This CDR3 has 12 amino acids. Germline V CDR1 and CDR2: SNHLY, FYNNEI. The CDR3 DNA sequence: TGTGCCAGTCGACTGAGCACAGATACGCAGTATTTT. The encoded protein is CASRLSTDTQYF.

The V and J genes are TRBV5-1 and TRBJ1-1, with TRBD1 matching 8 bases. The CDR3 is 16 amino acids. Germline CDR1 is SGHRS and CDR2 is YFSETQ. The V segment lost 0 bases and the J segment 1 base; nucleotides outside the gene matches: 5. This CDR3 is CASSLGDRGGNTEAFF. The CDR3, as DNA: TGCGCCAGCAGCTTGGGTGACAGGGGTGGGAACACTGAAGCTTTCTTT.

The CDR3 DNA reads as TGTGCCAGCAGTTCGCGGACTGAGGGCTCCTACGAGCAGTACTTC. Its translation is CASSSRTEGSYEQYF. The chain couples TRBV6-6 to TRBJ2-7; a weak D match, TRBD2 (5 bases). Germline V gene data show CDR1 as MNHNY and CDR2 as SVGAGI (reference sequence). This CDR3 has 15 residues. V lost 4 bases and J lost 0, with 13 bases in between.

The chain combines TRBV2 with TRBJ2-5, with 7 bases matching TRBD2. V shed 4 bases, J shed 4 bases, and the junction held 3 bases outside the gene matches. CDR3 length: 13 residues. Germline lookup yields CDR1 SNHLY and CDR2 FYNNEI. This CDR3 reads CASSGTGGETQYF. The CDR3 coding sequence is TGTGCCAGCAGTGGAACGGGGGGAGAGACCCAGTACTTC.

This chain connects TRBV5-6 to TRBJ2-7, with TRBD2 matching 7 bases. The V and J ends lost 2 bases and 0 bases, in that order; junction bases with no gene match: 5. The germline CDR1 and CDR2 sequences are SGHDT and YYEEEE. The CDR3 has 15 amino acids. The CDR3 reads CASSFSRGNSYEQYF. The CDR3 nucleotides read TGTGCCAGCAGCTTCTCGCGGGGGAACTCCTACGAGCAGTACTTC.

The rearrangement joins TRBV4-1 to TRBJ2-7, with a weak D call TRBD2 (7 bases). Trimming cost V 4 bases and J 4 bases, with 17 bases left between them. Germline V gives CDR1 MGHRA, CDR2 YSYEKL. The CDR3 length is 15 residues. CDR3 sequence (DNA): TGCGCCAGCAGCCTTACAGCGGGGCAGGGGTACGAGCAGTACTTC. It yields the protein CASSLTAGQGYEQYF.

A single count supports this clone. This chain links TRBV28 with TRBJ1-2; 7 nucleotides line up with TRBD1. V was pared by 5 bases and J by 3 bases, with 12 bases of the junction left unmatched. The CDR3 is 16 amino acids. Germline-derived CDR1 and CDR2 are MDHEN and SYDVKM. This CDR3 is CASSATMGQLYYGYTF. The CDR3 DNA is TGTGCCAGCAGTGCGACGATGGGACAGCTATACTATGGCTACACCTTC.

This clone showed up just a few times. The chain uses TRBV2 and TRBJ1-5, with 8 bases aligning to TRBD1. The V segment lost 6 bases and the J segment 9 bases; nucleotides outside the gene matches: 7. From germline, CDR1 is SNHLY and CDR2 FYNNEI. CDR3 size: 13 residues. The CDR3 nucleotides are TGTGCCAGCAGCCTACAGGGGGACCGGCCCCAGCATTTT. It encodes CASSLQGDRPQHF.

The chain carries TRBV5-6 and TRBJ2-1, with D unresolved. Looked up from germline, CDR1 is SGHDT and CDR2 is YYEEEE. The CDR3 totals 13 residues. The V end lost 0 bases, the J end lost 12 bases, and 13 bases lay between the germline ends. The DNA for the CDR3 is TGTGCCAGCAGCTTGGGGCGGCAGACCGGGCAGTTCTTC. Its translation is CASSLGRQTGQFF.

The chain employs TRBV6-6 and TRBJ2-7; 9 bases align to TRBD2. V shed 7 bases and J 0 bases; nucleotides not matched to a gene: 10. This CDR3 spans 16 amino acids. Germline V CDR1 and CDR2: MNHNY, SVGAGI (reference sequence). CDR3 loop: CASTLNSGGFSYEQYF. The CDR3 coding sequence is TGTGCCAGCACCTTAAATAGCGGGGGCTTCTCCTACGAGCAGTACTTC.

The gene calls are TRBV2 and TRBJ2-2; TRBD1 agrees at 7 bases. CDR3 length: 13 amino acids. Germline V gene data show CDR1 as SNHLY and CDR2 as FYNNEI. With 7 bases clipped from V and 4 bases from J, the junction kept 3 bases outside the gene matches. CDR3 protein: CASTRDSTGELFF. In DNA form, the CDR3 reads TGTGCCAGCACCCGGGACAGCACCGGGGAGCTGTTTTTT.

The chain recombines TRBV11-3 with TRBJ1-1; unclear D gene. The CDR3 has 15 amino acids. Looked up from germline, CDR1 is SGHNT and CDR2 is YENEEA. Deletions cut 5 bases from V and 2 bases from J, with 15 bases between. CDR3 nucleotides: TGTGCCAGCAGCGTTCAACCGATGCTAAACACTGAAGCTTTCTTT. This gives the protein CASSVQPMLNTEAFF. The whole variable domain, remainder taken from reference TRBV11-3 and TRBJ1-1, is EAGVVQSPRYKIIEKKQPVAFWCNPISGHNTLYWYLQNLGQGPELLIRYENEEAVDDSQLPKDRFSAERLKGVDSTLKIQPAELGDSAVYLCASSVQPMLNTEAFFGQGTRLTVV.

V usage is TRBV5-4 and J usage is TRBJ2-5; 12 nucleotides align to TRBD2. Germline CDR1 reads SGHNT; CDR2 reads YYREEE (reference sequence). The V gene end was trimmed by 2 bases and the J gene end by 5 bases; junction bases not matched to a gene: 4. The length of the CDR3 is 15 residues. The CDR3 DNA sequence: TGTGCCAGCAGCTTCCGACTAGCGGGGGCGGAGACCCAGTACTTC. Encoded protein: CASSFRLAGAETQYF.